Following are 7 T cell receptor beta chains from one sample sequenced in a study of blood T cell repertoires in COVID-19. Sequenced by immunoSEQ multiplex PCR; TCRdb stores in-frame clones only, minus some. The sample has a few hundred thousand clones, about 88% seen once. Sequencing was carried out using peripheral blood. The receptors stem from a man aged 55 to 69 who had recovered from COVID-19.

V usage is TRBV5-6 and J usage is TRBJ1-2; D gene uncertain. With 7 bases removed from V and 1 base from J, the gap between germline ends came to 8 bases. The length of the CDR3 is 12 residues. The germline CDR1 and CDR2 sequences are SGHDT and YYEEEE. This chain's CDR3 is CASGDNNYGYTF. The CDR3 coding sequence is TGTGCCAGCGGCGACAATAACTATGGCTACACCTTC.

This clone appeared a single time. The chain joins TRBV29-1 to TRBJ2-7; D might be TRBD1 (5 bases). The CDR3 has 12 amino acids. CDR1 is SQVTM and CDR2 is ANQGSEA in the germline V gene. V lost 4 bases, J lost 5 bases, and 12 bases lay in between. In DNA, the CDR3 is TGCAGCGTTGGGGCAGGGCCCAACGAGCAGTACTTC. Translating it yields CSVGAGPNEQYF.

The chain couples TRBV7-6 to TRBJ2-1, with 9 bases fitting TRBD1. This CDR3 spans 15 amino acids. The germline V gene encodes CDR1 SGHVS and CDR2 FNYEAQ. Losses at the gene ends were 8 bases for V and 6 bases for J; bases not matched to a gene: 11. CDR3 residues: CASQARDRDLNEQFF. The CDR3 DNA sequence: TGTGCCAGCCAGGCCCGGGACAGGGATCTCAATGAGCAGTTCTTC.

The CDR3 reads CASSLHSYEQYF. The CDR3 DNA reads TGCGCCAGCAGCTTGCACAGCTACGAGCAGTACTTC. The chain employs TRBV5-1 and TRBJ2-7; no clear D. The length of the CDR3 is 12 residues. Trimming left V 1 base short and J 3 bases short, with 5 bases between. Germline V lookup: CDR1 SGHRS, CDR2 YFSETQ.

The rearrangement links TRBV6-4 to TRBJ2-2, with TRBD1 as a possible D gene (5 bases). Trimming left V 8 bases short and J 6 bases short, with 13 bases between. The CDR3 is made up of 13 amino acids. The germline CDR1 and CDR2 sequences are MRHNA and SNTAGT. The CDR3 sequence: CASGSGIPGELFF. CDR3 DNA: TGTGCCAGCGGATCAGGGATTCCCGGGGAGCTGTTTTTT.

The rearrangement joins TRBV19 to TRBJ1-1; no reliable D call. V dropped 5 bases and J dropped 0 bases, with 16 bases sitting between them. Germline CDR1 reads LNHDA; CDR2 reads SQIVND (reference sequence). The CDR3 extends over 16 amino acids. For the CDR3, the DNA is TGTGCCAGTAGTCCGATCCTACAGAGCCTGAACACTGAAGCTTTCTTT. This codes for CASSPILQSLNTEAFF.

This clone was detected only once. V gene TRBV5-1 combines with J gene TRBJ2-3; 9 bases match TRBD1. Germline assignment: CDR1 SGHRS and CDR2 YFSETQ. V was pared by 4 bases and J by 3 bases, with 18 bases of the junction left unmatched. The length of the CDR3 is 19 residues. CDR3 coding DNA: TGCGCCAGCAGCCCCCCCGGGACAGGGCGGGGCCGGGCGACAGATACGCAGTATTTT. It specifies CASSPPGTGRGRATDTQYF.